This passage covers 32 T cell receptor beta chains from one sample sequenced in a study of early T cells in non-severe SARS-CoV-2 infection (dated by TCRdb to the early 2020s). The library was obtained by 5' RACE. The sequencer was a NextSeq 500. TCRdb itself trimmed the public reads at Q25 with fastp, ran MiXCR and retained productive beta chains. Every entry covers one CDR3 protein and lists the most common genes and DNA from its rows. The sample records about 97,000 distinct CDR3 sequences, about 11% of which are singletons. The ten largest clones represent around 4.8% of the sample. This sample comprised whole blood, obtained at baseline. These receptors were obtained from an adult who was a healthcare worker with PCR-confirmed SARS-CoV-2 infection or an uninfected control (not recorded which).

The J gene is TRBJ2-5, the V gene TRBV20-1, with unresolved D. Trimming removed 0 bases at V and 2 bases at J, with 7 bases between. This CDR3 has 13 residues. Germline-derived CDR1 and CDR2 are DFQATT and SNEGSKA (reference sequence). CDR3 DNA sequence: TGCAGTGCTAGAGATAACCCGCAAGAGACCCAGTACTTC. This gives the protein CSARDNPQETQYF.

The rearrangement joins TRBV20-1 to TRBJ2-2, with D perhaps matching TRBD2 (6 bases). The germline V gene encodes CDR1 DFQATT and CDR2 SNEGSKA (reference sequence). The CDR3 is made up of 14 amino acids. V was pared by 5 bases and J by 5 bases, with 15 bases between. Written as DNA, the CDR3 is TGCAGTGCTTCGGGAACCCGGGGGACCGGGGAGCTGTTTTTT. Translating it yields CSASGTRGTGELFF.

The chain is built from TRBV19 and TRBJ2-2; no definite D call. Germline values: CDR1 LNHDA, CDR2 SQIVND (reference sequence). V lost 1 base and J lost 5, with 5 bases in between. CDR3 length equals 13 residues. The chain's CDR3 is CASSIGWTGELFF. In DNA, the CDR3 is TGTGCCAGTAGTATAGGTTGGACCGGGGAGCTGTTTTTT.

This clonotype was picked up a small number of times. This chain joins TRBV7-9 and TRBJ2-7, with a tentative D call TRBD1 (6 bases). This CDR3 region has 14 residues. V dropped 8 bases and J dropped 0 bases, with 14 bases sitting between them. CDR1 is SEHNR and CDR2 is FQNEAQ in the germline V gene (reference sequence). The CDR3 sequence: CASGGQRSSYEQYF. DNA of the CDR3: TGTGCCAGCGGAGGACAGCGAAGCTCCTACGAGCAGTACTTC.

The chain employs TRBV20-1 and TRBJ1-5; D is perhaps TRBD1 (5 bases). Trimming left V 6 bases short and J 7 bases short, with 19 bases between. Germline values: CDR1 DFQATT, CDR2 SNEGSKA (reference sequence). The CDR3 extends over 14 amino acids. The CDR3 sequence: CSAPGRLSGQPQHF. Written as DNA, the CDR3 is TGCAGTGCCCCAGGGAGGCTCAGCGGGCAGCCCCAGCATTTT.

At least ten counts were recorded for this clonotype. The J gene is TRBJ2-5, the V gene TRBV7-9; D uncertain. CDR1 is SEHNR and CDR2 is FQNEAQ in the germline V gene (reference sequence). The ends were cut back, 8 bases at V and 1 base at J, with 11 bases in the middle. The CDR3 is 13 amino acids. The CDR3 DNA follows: TGTGCCAGCTCACCTGGCAGCCAAGAGACCCAGTACTTC. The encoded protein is CASSPGSQETQYF.

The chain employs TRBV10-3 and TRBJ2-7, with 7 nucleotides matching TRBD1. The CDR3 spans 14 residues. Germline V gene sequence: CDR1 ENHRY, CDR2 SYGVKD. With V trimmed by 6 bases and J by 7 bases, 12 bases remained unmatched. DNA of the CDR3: TGTGCCATCAGGACGCCGGGACAGACGATAGAGCAGTACTTC. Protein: CAIRTPGQTIEQYF.

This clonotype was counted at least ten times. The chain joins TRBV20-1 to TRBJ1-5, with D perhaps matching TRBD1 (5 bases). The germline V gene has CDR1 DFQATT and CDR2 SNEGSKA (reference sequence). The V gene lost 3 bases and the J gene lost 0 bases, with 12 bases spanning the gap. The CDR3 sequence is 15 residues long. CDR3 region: CSASLGGDSNQPQHF. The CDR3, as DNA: TGCAGTGCTAGTCTCGGGGGAGATAGCAATCAGCCCCAGCATTTT.

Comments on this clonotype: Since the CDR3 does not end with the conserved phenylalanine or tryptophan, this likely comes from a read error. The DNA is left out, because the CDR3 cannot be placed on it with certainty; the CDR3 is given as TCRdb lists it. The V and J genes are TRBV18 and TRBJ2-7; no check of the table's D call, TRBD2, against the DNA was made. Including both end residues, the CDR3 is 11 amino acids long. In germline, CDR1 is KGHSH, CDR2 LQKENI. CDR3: CASSPVPSGAL.

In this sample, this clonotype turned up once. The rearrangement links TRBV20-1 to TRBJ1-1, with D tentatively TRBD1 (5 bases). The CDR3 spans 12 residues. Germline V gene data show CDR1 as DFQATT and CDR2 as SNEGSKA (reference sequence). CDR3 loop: CGVWGLNTEAFF. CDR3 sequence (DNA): TGCGGTGTTTGGGGCCTTAACACTGAAGCTTTCTTT.

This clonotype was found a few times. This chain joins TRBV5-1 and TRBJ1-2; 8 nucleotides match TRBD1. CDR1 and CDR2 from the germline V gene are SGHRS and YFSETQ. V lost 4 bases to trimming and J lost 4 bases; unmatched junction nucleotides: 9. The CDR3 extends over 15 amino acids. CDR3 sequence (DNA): TGCGCCAGCAGCCAGGGCTGGACAGGGACCTATGGCTACACCTTC. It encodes CASSQGWTGTYGYTF.

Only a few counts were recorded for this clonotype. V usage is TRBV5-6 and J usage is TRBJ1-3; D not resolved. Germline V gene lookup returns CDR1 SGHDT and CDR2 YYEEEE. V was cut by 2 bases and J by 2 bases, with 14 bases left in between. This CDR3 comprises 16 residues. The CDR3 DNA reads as TGTGCCAGCAGCTTCGCTCAGCCCGCGGCTGGAAACACCATATATTTT. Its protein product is CASSFAQPAAGNTIYF.

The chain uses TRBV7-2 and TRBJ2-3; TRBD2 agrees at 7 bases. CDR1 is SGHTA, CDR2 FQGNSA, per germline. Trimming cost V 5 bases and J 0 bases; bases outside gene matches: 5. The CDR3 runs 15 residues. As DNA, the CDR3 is TGTGCCAGCAGCCGCGGGGGATCAAGCACAGATACGCAGTATTTT. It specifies CASSRGGSSTDTQYF.

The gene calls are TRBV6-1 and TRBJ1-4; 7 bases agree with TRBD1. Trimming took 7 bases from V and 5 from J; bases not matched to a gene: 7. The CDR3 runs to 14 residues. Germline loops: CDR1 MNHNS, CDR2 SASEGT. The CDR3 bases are TGTGCCAGCATGAGGGGGACAGCAAATGAAAAACTGTTTTTT. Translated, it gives CASMRGTANEKLFF.

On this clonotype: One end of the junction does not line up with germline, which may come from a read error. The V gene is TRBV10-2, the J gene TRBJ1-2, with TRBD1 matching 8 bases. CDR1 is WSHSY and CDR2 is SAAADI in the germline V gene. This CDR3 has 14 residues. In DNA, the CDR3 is TGTGCCAGCAGTCCAGGGGGCAATAACTATGGCTACACCTTC. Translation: CASSPGGNNYGYTF.

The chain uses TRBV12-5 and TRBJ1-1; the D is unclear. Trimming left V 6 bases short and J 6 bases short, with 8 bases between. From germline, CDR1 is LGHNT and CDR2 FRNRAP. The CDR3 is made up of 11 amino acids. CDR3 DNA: TGTGCTAGTGGCCTGACATCTGAAGCTTTCTTT. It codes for CASGLTSEAFF.

CDR3 loop: CASRDRQLGGYTF. In nucleotides, the CDR3 is TGTGCCTCCCGGGACCGGCAGCTGGGGGGCTACACCTTC. The rearrangement links TRBV9 to TRBJ1-2; D might be TRBD1 (5 bases). Germline CDR1 SGDLS, CDR2 YYNGEE. V was clipped by 10 bases and J by 8 bases, with 21 bases between them. This CDR3 has 13 residues.

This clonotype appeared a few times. The CDR3 coding sequence is TGTGCCAGCAGTGTACAAATTTACCGACAAGGGCTGAATGAAAAACTGTTTTTT. The encoded protein is CASSVQIYRQGLNEKLFF. This rearrangement joins TRBV2 to TRBJ1-4; D unresolved. Germline V CDR1 and CDR2: SNHLY, FYNNEI. Trimming left V 4 bases short and J 5 bases short, with 23 bases between. The CDR3 spans 18 residues.

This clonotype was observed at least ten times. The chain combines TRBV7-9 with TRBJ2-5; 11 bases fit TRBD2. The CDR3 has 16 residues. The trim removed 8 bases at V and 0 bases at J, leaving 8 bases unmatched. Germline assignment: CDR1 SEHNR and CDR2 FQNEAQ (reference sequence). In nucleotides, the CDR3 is TGTGCCAGCGCCCCGACTAGCGGGGTTTACCAAGAGACCCAGTACTTC. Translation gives CASAPTSGVYQETQYF.

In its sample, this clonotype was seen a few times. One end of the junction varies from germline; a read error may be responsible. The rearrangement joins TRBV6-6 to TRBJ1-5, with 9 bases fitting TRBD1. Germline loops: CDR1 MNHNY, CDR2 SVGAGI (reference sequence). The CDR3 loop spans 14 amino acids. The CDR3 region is CASSPGQGNRPQHF. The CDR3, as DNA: TGTGCCAGCAGTCCGGGACAGGGAAATCGGCCCCAGCATTTT.

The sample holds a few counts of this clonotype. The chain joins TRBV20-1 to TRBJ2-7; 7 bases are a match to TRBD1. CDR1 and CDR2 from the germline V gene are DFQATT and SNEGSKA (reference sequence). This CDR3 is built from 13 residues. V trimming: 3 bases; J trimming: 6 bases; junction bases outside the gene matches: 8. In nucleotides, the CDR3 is TGCAGTGCTAGTATCACAGGGGAAGGCGAGCAGTACTTC. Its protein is CSASITGEGEQYF.

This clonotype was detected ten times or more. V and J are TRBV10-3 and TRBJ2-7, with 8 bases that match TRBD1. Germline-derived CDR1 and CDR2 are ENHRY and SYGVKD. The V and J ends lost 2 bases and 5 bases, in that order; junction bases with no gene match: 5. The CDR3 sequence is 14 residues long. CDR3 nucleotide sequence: TGTGCCATCAGTGAGGGACAGGGTTGGAACGAGCAGTACTTC. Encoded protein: CAISEGQGWNEQYF.

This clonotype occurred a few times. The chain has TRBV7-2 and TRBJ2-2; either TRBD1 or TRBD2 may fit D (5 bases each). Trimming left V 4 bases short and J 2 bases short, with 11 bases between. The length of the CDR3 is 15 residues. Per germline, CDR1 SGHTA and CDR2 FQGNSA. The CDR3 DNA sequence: TGTGCCAGCAGCTCCCGGGACCCCAACACCGGGGAGCTGTTTTTT. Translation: CASSSRDPNTGELFF. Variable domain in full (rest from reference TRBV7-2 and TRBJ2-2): GAGVSQSPSNKVTEKGKDVELRCDPISGHTALYWYRQSLGQGLEFLIYFQGNSAPDKSGLPSDRFSAERTGGSVSTLTIQRTQQEDSAVYLCASSSRDPNTGELFFGEGSRLTVL.

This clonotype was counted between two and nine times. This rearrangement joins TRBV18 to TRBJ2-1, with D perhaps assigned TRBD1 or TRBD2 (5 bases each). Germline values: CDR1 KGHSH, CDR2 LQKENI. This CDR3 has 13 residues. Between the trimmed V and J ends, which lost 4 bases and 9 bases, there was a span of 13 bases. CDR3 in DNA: TGTGCCAGCTCACTCGGCTGGGGGACTGAGCAGTTCTTC. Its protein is CASSLGWGTEQFF.

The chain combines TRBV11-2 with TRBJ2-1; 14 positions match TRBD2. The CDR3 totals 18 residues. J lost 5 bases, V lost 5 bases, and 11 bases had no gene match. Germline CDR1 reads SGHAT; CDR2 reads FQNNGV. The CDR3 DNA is TGTGCCAGCAGCCCGGGGACTAGCGGGAGATGGGGTAACAATGAGCAGTTCTTC. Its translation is CASSPGTSGRWGNNEQFF.

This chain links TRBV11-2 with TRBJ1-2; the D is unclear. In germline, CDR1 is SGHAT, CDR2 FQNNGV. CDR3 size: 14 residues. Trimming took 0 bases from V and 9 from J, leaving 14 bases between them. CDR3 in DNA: TGTGCCAGCAGCTTAGAATCCTGGGCTCGGAGCTACACCTTC. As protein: CASSLESWARSYTF.

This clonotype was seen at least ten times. In DNA, the CDR3 is TGCAGTGCCACTAGCGGGAGGAGGGTTGAAAACATTCAGTACTTC. Its translation is CSATSGRRVENIQYF. The chain recombines TRBV20-1 with TRBJ2-4; TRBD2 agrees at 12 bases. CDR3 length: 15 residues. Germline CDR1 and CDR2: DFQATT and SNEGSKA (reference sequence). V lost 6 bases and J lost 5; bases outside the gene matches: 8.

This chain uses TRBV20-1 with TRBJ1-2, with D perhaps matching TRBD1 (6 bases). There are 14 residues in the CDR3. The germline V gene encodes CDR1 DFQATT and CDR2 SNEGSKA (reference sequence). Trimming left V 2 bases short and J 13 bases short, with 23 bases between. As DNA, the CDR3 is TGCAGTGCTAGACCTATCCGGGACATTCTCCTCCCCACCTTC. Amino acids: CSARPIRDILLPTF.

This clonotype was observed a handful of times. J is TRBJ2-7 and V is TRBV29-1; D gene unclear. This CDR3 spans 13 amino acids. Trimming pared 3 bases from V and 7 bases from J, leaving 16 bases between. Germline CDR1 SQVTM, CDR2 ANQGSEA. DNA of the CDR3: TGCAGCGTTGACTCATTCGATACACGGGAGCAGTACTTC. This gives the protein CSVDSFDTREQYF.

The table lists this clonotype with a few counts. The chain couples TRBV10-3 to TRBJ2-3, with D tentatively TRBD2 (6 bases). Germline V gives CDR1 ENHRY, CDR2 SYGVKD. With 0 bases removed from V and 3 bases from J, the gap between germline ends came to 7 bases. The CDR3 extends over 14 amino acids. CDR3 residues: CAISESLATDTQYF. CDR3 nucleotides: TGTGCCATCAGTGAGTCCCTAGCGACAGATACGCAGTATTTT.

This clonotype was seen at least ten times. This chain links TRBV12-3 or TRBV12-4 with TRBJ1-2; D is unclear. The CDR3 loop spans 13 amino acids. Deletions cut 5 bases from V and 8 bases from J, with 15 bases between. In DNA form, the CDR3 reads TGTGCCAGCAGTCCCGACGCCCGACTCGGCTACACCTTC. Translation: CASSPDARLGYTF.

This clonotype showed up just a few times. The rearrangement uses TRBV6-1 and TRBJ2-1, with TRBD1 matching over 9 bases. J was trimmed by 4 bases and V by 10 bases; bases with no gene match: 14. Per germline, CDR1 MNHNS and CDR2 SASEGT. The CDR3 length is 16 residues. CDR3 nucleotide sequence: TGTGCCACCTCCCGTTTTACAGGGGGCTTTTACAATGAGCAGTTCTTC. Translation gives CATSRFTGGFYNEQFF.